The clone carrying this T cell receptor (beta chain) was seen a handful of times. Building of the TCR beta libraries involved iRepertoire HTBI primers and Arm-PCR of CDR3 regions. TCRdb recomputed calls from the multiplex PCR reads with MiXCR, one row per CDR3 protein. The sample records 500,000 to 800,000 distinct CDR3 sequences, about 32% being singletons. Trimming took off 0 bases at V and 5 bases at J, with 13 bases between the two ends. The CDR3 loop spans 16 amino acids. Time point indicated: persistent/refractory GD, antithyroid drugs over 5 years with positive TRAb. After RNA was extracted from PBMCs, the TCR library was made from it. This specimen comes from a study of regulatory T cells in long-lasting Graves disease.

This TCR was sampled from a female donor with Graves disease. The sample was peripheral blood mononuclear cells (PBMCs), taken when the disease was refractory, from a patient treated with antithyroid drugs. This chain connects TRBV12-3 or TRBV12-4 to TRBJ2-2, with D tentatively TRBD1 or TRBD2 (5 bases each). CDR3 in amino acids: CASSLARPRETGELFF. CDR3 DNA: TGTGCCAGCAGTTTAGCGCGACCCAGGGAGACCGGGGAGCTGTTTTTT.